Detailed here is one T cell receptor beta chain. This entry belongs to a study of tumor T cells in aggressive B-cell lymphoma. Clones were read by immunoSEQ multiplex PCR, and TCRdb kept only the in-frame ones, dropping some. The sample has about 2,900 clones, about 87% seen once. Germline CDR1 and CDR2: SGHTS and YDEGEE. The CDR3 sequence is 15 residues long. The germline V and J ends were trimmed by 4 bases and 8 bases, with 19 bases remaining between them. This receptor was taken from an adult with diffuse large B cell lymphoma. The sequencing sample was made of tumor tissue. The V gene is TRBV5-8, the J gene TRBJ2-1, with a possible D match to TRBD2 (7 bases). The CDR3 protein is CASSRVGGLLDEQFF. CDR3 DNA: TGTGCCAGCAGCCGCGTGGGGGGGCTGTTGGATGAGCAGTTCTTC.